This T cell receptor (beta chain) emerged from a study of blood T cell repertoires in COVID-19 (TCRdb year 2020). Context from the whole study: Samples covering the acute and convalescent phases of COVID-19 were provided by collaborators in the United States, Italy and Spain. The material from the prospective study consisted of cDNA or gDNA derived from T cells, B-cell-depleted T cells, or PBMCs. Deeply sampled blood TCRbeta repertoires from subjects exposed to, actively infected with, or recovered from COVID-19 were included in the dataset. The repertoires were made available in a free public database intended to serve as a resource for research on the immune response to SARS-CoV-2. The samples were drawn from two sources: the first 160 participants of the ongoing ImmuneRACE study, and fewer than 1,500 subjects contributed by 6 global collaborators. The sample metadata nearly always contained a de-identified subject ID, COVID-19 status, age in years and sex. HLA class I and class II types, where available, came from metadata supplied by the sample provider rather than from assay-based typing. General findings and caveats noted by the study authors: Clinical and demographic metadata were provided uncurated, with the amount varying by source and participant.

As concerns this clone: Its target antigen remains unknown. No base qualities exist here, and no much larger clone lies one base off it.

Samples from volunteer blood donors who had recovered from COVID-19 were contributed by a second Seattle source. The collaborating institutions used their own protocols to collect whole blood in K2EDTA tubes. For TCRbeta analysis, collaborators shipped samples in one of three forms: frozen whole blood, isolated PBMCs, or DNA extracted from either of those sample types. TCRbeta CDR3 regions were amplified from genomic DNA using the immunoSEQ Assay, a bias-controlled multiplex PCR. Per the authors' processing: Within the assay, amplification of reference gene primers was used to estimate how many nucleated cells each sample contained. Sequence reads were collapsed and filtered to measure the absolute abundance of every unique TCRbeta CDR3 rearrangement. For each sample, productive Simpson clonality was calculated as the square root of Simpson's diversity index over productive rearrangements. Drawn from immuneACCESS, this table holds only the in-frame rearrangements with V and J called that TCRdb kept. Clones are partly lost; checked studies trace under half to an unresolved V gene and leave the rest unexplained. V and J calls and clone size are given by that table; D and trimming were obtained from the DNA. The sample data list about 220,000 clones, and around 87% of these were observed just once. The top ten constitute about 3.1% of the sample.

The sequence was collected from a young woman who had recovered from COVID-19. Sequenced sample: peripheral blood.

CDR3 region: CASSEARDRGLIDNQPQHF. The nucleotides are TGTGCCAGCAGTGAAGCACGGGACAGGGGGCTGATAGACAATCAGCCCCAGCATTTT. This sequence uses TRBV2 and TRBJ1-5; 12 of the junction bases match TRBD1. Counted from cysteine to phenylalanine, this CDR3 has 19 amino acids. The only DNA kept is the CDR3, 57 bases in frame from the first base. The V end gives up 0 bases and the J end 3 bases, leaving 9 bases in the junction not matched to a gene. CDR1 and CDR2 were assigned from the germline V gene as SNHLY and FYNNEI.